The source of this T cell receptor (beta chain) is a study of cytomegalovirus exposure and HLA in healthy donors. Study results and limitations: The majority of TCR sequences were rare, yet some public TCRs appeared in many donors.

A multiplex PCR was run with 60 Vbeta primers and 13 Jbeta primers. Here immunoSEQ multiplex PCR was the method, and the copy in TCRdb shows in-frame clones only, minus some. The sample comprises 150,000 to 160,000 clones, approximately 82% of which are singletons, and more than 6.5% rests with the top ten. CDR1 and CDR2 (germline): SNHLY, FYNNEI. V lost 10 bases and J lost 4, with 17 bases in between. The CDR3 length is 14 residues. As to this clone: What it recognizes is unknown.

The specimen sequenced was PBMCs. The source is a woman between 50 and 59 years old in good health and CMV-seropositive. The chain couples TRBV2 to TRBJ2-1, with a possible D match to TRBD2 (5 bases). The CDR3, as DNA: TGTGCCACTAAGGGAGCAGCGGCTTACAATGAGCAGTTCTTC. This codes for CATKGAAAYNEQFF.